A selection of T cell receptor beta chains follows, all from one sample in a study of blood T cells in healthy people across ages. Each CDR3 protein gets one entry after TCRdb re-called the 5' RACE reads with MiXCR. Here the sample spans 600,000 to 1,000,000 distinct CDR3 sequences, more than 20% being singletons. These data also formed part of another study, on T cells of mothers and their children.

The sample was blood. The receptors were gathered from a boy aged 10-17 years in good health. The CDR3 runs from the conserved cysteine through the conserved F or W. The order of the fields is V gene, J gene, CDR3 protein.

TRBV4-3	TRBJ2-1	CASSQDWQLDYNEQFF
TRBV28	TRBJ2-5	CASSSRGRETQYF
TRBV29-1	TRBJ2-1	CSVEEQGAEQFF
TRBV20-1	TRBJ2-1	CSARGSGGLSYNEQFF
TRBV5-6	TRBJ2-5	CASSLVSTTIQETQYF
TRBV20-1	TRBJ1-6	CSASKNSPLHF
TRBV7-3	TRBJ2-7	CASSLLSAFLGGSYEQYF
TRBV7-9	TRBJ1-1	CASSPSRTEIRTEAFF
TRBV20-1	TRBJ2-7	CSASLEQYF
TRBV29-1	TRBJ2-7	CSVAGTKNSYEQYF
TRBV9	TRBJ2-7	CASSVGGTRGSEQYF
TRBV9	TRBJ1-1	CASSVVPEMNTEAFF
TRBV12-3/TRBV12-4	TRBJ2-7	CASSGDVFYEQYF
TRBV27	TRBJ2-1	CASRQERDRPSTEQFF
TRBV29-1	TRBJ1-2	CSVQEQGGVYGYTF
TRBV12-3/TRBV12-4	TRBJ2-5	CASSPDIEQETQYF
TRBV12-3/TRBV12-4	TRBJ2-2	CASSFVTGVYGELFF
TRBV7-3	TRBJ2-2	CASSSRTSGRSGELFF
TRBV28	NA	CASNTLTVDEQFF
TRBV7-6	TRBJ2-3	CASSPEGARQDADTQYF
TRBV6-5	TRBJ2-2	CASSYLSSANTGELFF
TRBV7-2	TRBJ2-7	CASSPSRVGGVNEQYF
TRBV20-1	TRBJ2-7	CSASPSGSYEQYF
TRBV7-2	TRBJ2-4	CASSLGQGYKNIQYF
TRBV7-9	TRBJ2-7	CASSLALRDYEQYF
TRBV28	TRBJ2-3	CASSLRAGAADTQYF
TRBV12-3/TRBV12-4	TRBJ1-2	CASGNDRHYGYTF
TRBV20-1	TRBJ2-7	CSVTQPGGGYEQYF